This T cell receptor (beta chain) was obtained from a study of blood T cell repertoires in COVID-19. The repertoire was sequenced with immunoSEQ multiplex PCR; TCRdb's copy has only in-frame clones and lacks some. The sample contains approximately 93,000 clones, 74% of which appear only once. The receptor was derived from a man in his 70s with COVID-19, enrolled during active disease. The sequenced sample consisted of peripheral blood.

DNA for the CDR3: TGCGCCAGCAGGGATGGCGGAACTAGCACAGATACGCAGTATTTT. Residues: CASRDGGTSTDTQYF. The chain couples TRBV5-1 to TRBJ2-3; D unresolved. This CDR3 contains 15 residues. Trimming stripped 5 bases from V and 0 bases from J, with 13 bases between. Germline lookup yields CDR1 SGHRS and CDR2 YFSETQ.